The following is a T cell receptor (beta chain) sequence with its context. The antigen it binds to is not known. This record comes from a study of cytomegalovirus exposure and HLA in healthy donors (dated by TCRdb to the late 2010s). For the study in its entirety: An earlier analysis of 587 of the donors reported approximately 260 Gb of sequence data and around 110 million unique TCR beta sequences obtained from around 170 million T cells. The study used immunosequencing to profile the T cell repertoires of approximately 640 subjects and linked those repertoires to cytomegalovirus serostatus. The study aimed to test whether signatures of past pathogen exposure could be identified by cataloging public T cell receptors. All discovery cohort repertoires had been generated using a single sequencing platform. Of the roughly 400 genotyped donors, 65% to 90% fell in the genetic ancestry cluster associated with self-reported Caucasian donors. Donor age, sex, ethnicity and CMV serostatus were collected together with the repertoire data. About 330 gigabases of sequencing data and roughly 80 million unique TCR sequences made up an early release that covered approximately 650 HLA-typed donors. HLA typing covered class I and class II loci at four-digit resolution. Roughly five DR-DQ haplotypes were handled as single units for association and clustering, since linkage in the cohort was strong. To study patterns of TCR occurrence, a later analysis re-analyzed previously published TCR beta repertoires from around 670 donors and added high-resolution HLA genotyping. The number of typed donors differed by locus: roughly 629-640 for A, B, C, DRB1 and DQB1; roughly 510 for DQA1; around 610 for DPA1; and roughly 470 for DPB1. To predict cytomegalovirus infection status, the study combined high-throughput TCR immunosequencing, statistical association of individual TCRs with disease status, and machine learning. An earlier analysis of approximately 500 of the donors applied high-throughput TCR beta sequencing to assess whether each TCR beta V gene segment acted as functional or pseudogenic. In addition to the first cohort of roughly 670 subjects, a separate validation cohort of 120 different subjects was used. Across 398 genotyped donors of the cohort, an average of about 240,000 unique TCR beta nucleotide sequences per donor were sequenced, and roughly a sixth of those sequences were non-productive. A later genetic analysis took genome-wide SNP genotypes for 398 of the 666 donors and used that subset as a discovery cohort. The later analysis used no new phenotypic data to find candidate immune exposures, relying instead on TCR beta sequences and their occurrence across donors.

Broader findings and caveats from the paper: An association between a missense DCLRE1C variant and V-gene and J-gene trimming of TCR beta chains was found in a later genetic analysis and replicated in an independent cohort. Linkage disequilibrium might explain the correlated functional status among segregating V segments, but an unknown experimental factor could not be excluded. While some public TCRs were present in many individuals, most TCR sequences turned up only very rarely across donors. A group of highly shared sequence variants was considered likely to be a technical artifact of the sequencing pipeline. The classifier was reported to diagnose cytomegalovirus status with high specificity and sensitivity in both the original and validation cohorts. It was suggested by the authors that the approach could potentially be generalized to other disease states and immunological phenotypes. HLA typing was unavailable for some donors at each locus, so association tests used only the typed subset. Compared with the roughly 710-donor mean, donors in an Asian-associated ancestry cluster had fewer N-insertions in productive TCRs, according to a later genetic analysis. In the study, some 180 TCR beta chains were listed as associated with cytomegalovirus. Most CMV-associated TCR beta chains appeared to be HLA-restricted in a later analysis, and the HLA associations seemed to be driven largely by CMV exposure. A few of the identified cytomegalovirus-associated TCR beta chains were confirmed in vitro to be specific for cytomegalovirus antigens. In a later analysis, TCR association rates were found to vary across HLA loci, with the most associated TCRs seen for DRB1 alleles and the fewest for HLA-C alleles. Only TCR beta chains were sequenced in this cohort, and the absence of alpha or paired-chain data limited detectable features. For the cohort, immune exposure information was limited to CMV serostatus. Strong co-occurrence of HLA alleles, especially DR and DQ, made assigning TCR associations to individual alleles difficult. In a later analysis, HLA-associated TCR beta chains were found to be more clonally expanded and to have lower generation probabilities than equally common non-associated chains. A further reported finding was that TCR beta sequences accurately predicted the HLA-A and HLA-B alleles for most subjects in the first cohort. A later analysis reported that several top co-occurrence clusters appeared linked to parvovirus B19, influenza, CMV and Epstein-Barr virus. A later analysis associated 17,000 or so TCR beta sequences with specific HLA alleles at a false discovery rate of 0.05. Because counts were too low, 15 or so rarely observed V segments, including chromosome 9 orphons, were excluded from the earlier analysis of under 650 of the donors. Presence/absence analyses assumed roughly uniform sequencing depth across donors, an assumption that may not hold. In an earlier analysis of approximately 600 of the donors, most TCR beta V segments were observed in productive rearrangements about 87% or about 30% of the time, broadly matching IMGT annotations.

The cohort consisted of fewer than 700 healthy bone marrow donors. Cohort members were all nominally healthy when sampled, although unrecorded immune exposures were likely present. The donor tested CMV seropositive, placing the donor among the 289 seropositive members of the cohort. Each donor provided a peripheral blood sample, and peripheral blood mononuclear cells were used for TCR beta sequencing. Genomic DNA was extracted from the blood cell samples with the Qiagen DNeasy Blood Extraction Kit. Library preparation used the immunoSEQ multiplex PCR assay. The multiplex PCR relied on a mix of 60 forward primers for TCR Vbeta segments and 13 reverse primers for TCR Jbeta segments. The CDR3 region of rearranged TCR beta genes was amplified from genomic DNA by a multiplex PCR assay. On the Illumina HiSeq System, the amplified TCR beta libraries were sequenced as 87-base-pair reads. Under the source paper's analysis protocol: Across the 670 or so repertoires, a later analysis counted roughly 77 million unique TCR beta chains, approximately 10 million of which were shared by at least two donors. Raw reads were error-corrected and collapsed into unique sequences by a nearest-neighbor algorithm in which closely related sequences were merged to remove PCR and sequencing errors. CDR3 sequences were aligned to IMGT reference sequences to assign V, D and J gene segments. Each retained sequence needed at least a six-nucleotide match to both a V gene segment and a J gene segment. A rearrangement was called productive if the CDR3 had no stop codons and remained in frame with V and J, and every other rearrangement was called non-productive. CDR3 was defined by IMGT convention, running from the second conserved V-encoded cysteine to the conserved J-encoded phenylalanine. Sequences without an unambiguous match to a single V gene segment were excluded from the earlier analysis of approximately 600 of the donors. In an earlier analysis of 450 to 700 of the donors, V segments were called functional above 56.7% productive rearrangements and were called segregating when the between-donor standard deviation exceeded 5%. A statistical classification framework was built to diagnose cytomegalovirus status from the catalog of TCR beta chain sequences. V and J gene assignment, in a later analysis, came from comparing TCR nucleotide sequences with IMGT/GENE-DB human TR gene sequences. Using the TCRdist pipeline, a later analysis assigned CDR3 sequences along with most-parsimonious VDJ recombination scenarios. In a later analysis, each TCR beta chain was defined by its CDR3 amino acid sequence together with its V-gene family, and reads without a unique V-gene family were excluded. As a way to deal with suspected cross-contamination and a sequencing artifact, a later analysis dropped roughly 620 nucleotide sequences that were highly shared and had low generation probability. In a later analysis, a clonal expansion index was calculated for each public chain from normalized within-repertoire ranks of inferred template counts. In a later analysis, generation probabilities were computed with a VDJ recombination model fitted to out-of-frame rearrangements, and the resulting probabilities were checked against IGoR. In a later analysis, TCR-TCR, TCR-HLA and TCR-CMV co-occurrence was scored with hypergeometric tests, and a repertoire-size bias correction was applied to TCR pairs. A later analysis estimated false discovery rates by permuting HLA or CMV assignments 20 times. In a later analysis, co-occurring TCRs were grouped using DBSCAN, and TCRdist sequence similarity was added for clustering within HLA-allele-positive subsets. Repertoires with fewer than 30,000 or more than 120,000 public chains, plus five repertoires with anomalous nucleotide sharing, were excluded from co-occurrence clustering. Held by TCRdb, this immuneACCESS table contains in-frame sequences only and omits some clones. Under half of the omission traces to an unresolved V gene where checked; the cause of the rest is unknown. D and trimming come from the DNA, and the V and J calls and clone size come from that table. Per the sample table, the count is 100,000 to 150,000 clones. Clones ranked in the top ten supply about 1.5% of the sample.

Sequencing used PBMCs. The receptor's source is a woman in her forties in good health and CMV-seropositive.

The CDR3 reads CASSEGGGVGYEQYF. The nucleotides are TGTGCCAGCAGTGAAGGGGGGGGAGTCGGCTACGAGCAGTACTTC. The chain joins TRBV25-1 to TRBJ2-7; 7 bases in between match TRBD2. CDR1 and CDR2, per the germline V gene, are MGHDK and SYGVNS. The CDR3 starts with the cysteine, ends with the phenylalanine, and has 15 residues. Only the CDR3 part of the read is kept: 45 bases, read in frame from the first base. Trimming accounts for 2 bases at V and 3 bases at J, while the number of junction bases matched to no gene is 7.